This TCR beta chain was captured in a study of CD8+ T cells in alopecia areata. V trimming: 0 bases; J trimming: 3 bases; junction bases outside the gene matches: 5. There are 15 residues in the CDR3. The germline V gene encodes CDR1 NSQYPW and CDR2 LRSPGD (reference sequence). Study findings and constraints: Normal-skin resident alphabeta T cells also appear among scalp sample sequences. Against the mouse data, patients shared TCRs less clearly, possibly for HLA reasons. Greater clonality was observed in lesional scalp samples, especially alopecia totalis/universalis, versus normal scalp.

Sequencing relied on a cDNA template that was reverse transcribed from extracted RNA. The data were produced by immunoSEQ multiplex PCR, yet TCRdb's version contains in-frame clones alone and is incomplete. This sample has over 100,000 clones, each found more than once. There are a few counts of this clone. The antigen remains unidentified. Mouse gene names apply. The read falls 4 residues short of the CDR3 end, and the missing part is taken from the germline J gene. The V and J genes are TRBV1 and TRBJ2-7; 7 nucleotides line up with TRBD2. The sequenced sample was lesional skin. The clonotype originates from a C3H/HeJ mouse with alopecia areata. Strain haplotype (MHC): H2-k. The CDR3 bases that were read are TGCACCTGCAGTGCAGACGACTGGGAGGGCTAT. This sequence encodes CTCSADDWEGY. The CDR3, in full, reads CTCSADDWEGYEQYF. Full variable domain (missing parts from reference TRBV1 and TRBJ2-7): VTLLEQNPRWRLVPRGQAVNLRCILKNSQYPWMSWYQQDLQKQLQWLFTLRSPGDKEVKSLPGADYLATRVTDTELRLQVANMSQGRTLYCTCSADDWEGYEQYFGPGTRLTVL.